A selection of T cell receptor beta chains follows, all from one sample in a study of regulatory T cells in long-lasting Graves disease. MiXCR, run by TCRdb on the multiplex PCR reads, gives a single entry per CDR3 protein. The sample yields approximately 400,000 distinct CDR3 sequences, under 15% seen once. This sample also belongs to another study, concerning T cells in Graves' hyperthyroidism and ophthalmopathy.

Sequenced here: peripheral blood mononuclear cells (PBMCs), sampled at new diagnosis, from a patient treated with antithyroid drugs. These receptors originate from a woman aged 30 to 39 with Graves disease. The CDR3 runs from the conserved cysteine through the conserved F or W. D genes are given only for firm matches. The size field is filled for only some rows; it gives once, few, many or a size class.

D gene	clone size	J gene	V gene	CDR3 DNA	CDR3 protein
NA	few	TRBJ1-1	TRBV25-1	TGTGCCAGCAGTGAATCGGACAGACAGAACACTGAAGCTTTCTTT	CASSESDRQNTEAFF
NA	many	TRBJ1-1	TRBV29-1	TGCAGCGTAAGCCCGCTTTTCCGGGACGGCGGAAATTTGAACACTGAAGCTTTCTTT	CSVSPLFRDGGNLNTEAFF
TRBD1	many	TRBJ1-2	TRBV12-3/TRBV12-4	TGTGCCAGCAGATCAGGGGGCGCCGCCTTTGGTTTTGGCTACACCTTC	CASRSGGAAFGFGYTF
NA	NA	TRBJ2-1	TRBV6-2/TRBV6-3	TGTGCCAGCAGTTACTCAGAGGGGAGGTACAATGAGCAGTTCTTC	CASSYSEGRYNEQFF
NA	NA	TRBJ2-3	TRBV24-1	TGTGCCACCAGTGATTTAGGCGAAGATACGCAGTATTTT	CATSDLGEDTQYF
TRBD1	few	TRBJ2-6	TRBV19	TGTGCCAGTGGGTGGACAGGTGGCCAAGGGTCTGGGGCCAACGTCCTGACTTTC	CASGWTGGQGSGANVLTF
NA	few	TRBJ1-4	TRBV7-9	TGTGCCACCGCGGGACGAGGGGAAAAACTGTTTTTT	CATAGRGEKLFF
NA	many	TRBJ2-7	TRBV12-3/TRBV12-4	TGTGCCAGCAGTTTACCCCTGGGTAACGGACCCTACGAGCAGTACTTC	CASSLPLGNGPYEQYF
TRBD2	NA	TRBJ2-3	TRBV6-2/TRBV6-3	TGTGCCAGCAGGATACTAGCGGGAGTGCGAGATACGCAGTATTTT	CASRILAGVRDTQYF
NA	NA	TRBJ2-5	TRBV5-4	TGTGCCAGCAGCTGGCAGGGGGGGGTAGAGACCCAGTACTTC	CASSWQGGVETQYF